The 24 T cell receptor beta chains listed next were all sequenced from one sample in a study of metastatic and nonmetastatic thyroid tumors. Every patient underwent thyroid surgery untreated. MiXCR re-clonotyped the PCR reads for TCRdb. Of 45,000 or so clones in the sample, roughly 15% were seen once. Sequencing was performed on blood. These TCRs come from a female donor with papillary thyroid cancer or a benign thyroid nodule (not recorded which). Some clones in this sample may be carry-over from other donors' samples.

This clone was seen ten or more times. The CDR3 region has the DNA TGTGCCAGCACCATAAGGTGGGGCACTGAAGCTTTCTTT. Protein product: CASTIRWGTEAFF. The rearrangement links TRBV6-1 to TRBJ1-1; D unresolved. CDR1 is MNHNS and CDR2 is SASEGT in the germline V gene. This CDR3 has 13 residues. V lost 7 bases, J lost 4 bases, and 13 bases lay in between.

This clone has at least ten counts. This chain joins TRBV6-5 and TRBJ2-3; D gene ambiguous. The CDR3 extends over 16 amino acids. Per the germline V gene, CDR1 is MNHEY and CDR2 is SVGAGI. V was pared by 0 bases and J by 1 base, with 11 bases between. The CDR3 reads CASSYSTISGTDTQYF. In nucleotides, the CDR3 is TGTGCCAGCAGTTACTCGACCATATCCGGCACAGATACGCAGTATTTT.

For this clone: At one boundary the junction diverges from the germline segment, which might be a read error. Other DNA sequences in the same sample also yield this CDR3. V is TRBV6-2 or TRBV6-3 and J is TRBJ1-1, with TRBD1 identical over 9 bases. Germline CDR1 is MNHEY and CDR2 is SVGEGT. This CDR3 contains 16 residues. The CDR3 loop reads CASRLGQGQKNTEAFF. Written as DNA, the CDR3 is TGCGCCAGCAGACTCGGACAGGGGCAAAAGAACACTGAAGCTTTCTTT.

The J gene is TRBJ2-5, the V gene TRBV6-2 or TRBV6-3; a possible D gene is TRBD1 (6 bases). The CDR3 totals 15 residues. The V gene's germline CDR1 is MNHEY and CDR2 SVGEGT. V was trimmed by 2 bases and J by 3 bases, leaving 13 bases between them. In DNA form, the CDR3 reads TGTGCCAGCAGTTACGCCGGGACACTGAAAGAGACCCAGTACTTC. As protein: CASSYAGTLKETQYF.

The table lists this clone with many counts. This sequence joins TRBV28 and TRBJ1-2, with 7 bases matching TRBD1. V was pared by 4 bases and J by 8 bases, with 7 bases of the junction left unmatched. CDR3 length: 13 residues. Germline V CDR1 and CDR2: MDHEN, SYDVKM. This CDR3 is CASSSGGGNGYTF. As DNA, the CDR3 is TGTGCCAGCAGTTCGGGAGGGGGCAACGGCTACACCTTC.

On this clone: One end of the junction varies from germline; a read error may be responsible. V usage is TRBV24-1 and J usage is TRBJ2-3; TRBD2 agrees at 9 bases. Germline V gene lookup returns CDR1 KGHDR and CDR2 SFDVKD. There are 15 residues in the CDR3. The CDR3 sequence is CTTSDKGLAVDTQYF. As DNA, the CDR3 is TGTACCACAAGTGATAAGGGACTAGCCGTTGATACGCAGTATTTT.

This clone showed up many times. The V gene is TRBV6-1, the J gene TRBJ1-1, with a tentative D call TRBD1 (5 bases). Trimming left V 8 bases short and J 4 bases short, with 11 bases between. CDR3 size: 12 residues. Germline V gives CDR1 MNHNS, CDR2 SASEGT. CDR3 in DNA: TGTGCCAGCGGGGGATTGGCCACTGAAGCTTTCTTT. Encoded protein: CASGGLATEAFF.

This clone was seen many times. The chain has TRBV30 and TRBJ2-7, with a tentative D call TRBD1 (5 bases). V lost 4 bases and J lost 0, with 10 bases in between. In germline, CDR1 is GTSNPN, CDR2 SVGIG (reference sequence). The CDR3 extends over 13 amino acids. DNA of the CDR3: TGTGCCTGGACTCAGGGAAGCTCCTACGAGCAGTACTTC. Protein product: CAWTQGSSYEQYF.

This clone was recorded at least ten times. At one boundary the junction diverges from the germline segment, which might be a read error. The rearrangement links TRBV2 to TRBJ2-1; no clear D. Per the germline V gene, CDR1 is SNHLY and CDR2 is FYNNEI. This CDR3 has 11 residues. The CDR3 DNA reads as TGTGCCAGCAGTGAAGTTCAGTTCAGGATCTTC. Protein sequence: CASSEVQFRIF.

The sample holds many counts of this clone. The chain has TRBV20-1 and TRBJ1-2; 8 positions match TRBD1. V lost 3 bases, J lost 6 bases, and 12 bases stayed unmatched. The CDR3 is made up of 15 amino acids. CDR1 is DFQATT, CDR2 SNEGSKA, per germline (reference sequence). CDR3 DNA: TGCAGTGCTAGTCCTGAGGGGCAGGGGGCGGATGGCTACACCTTC. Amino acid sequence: CSASPEGQGADGYTF.

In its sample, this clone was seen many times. The CDR3: CASSTQGGGSYGYTF. The CDR3 DNA sequence: TGTGCCAGTAGTACCCAAGGAGGGGGCTCCTATGGCTACACCTTC. V is TRBV19 and J is TRBJ1-2; 7 bases match TRBD1. CDR3 length: 15 amino acids. V trimming: 4 bases; J trimming: 4 bases; junction bases outside the gene matches: 9. Germline CDR1 is LNHDA and CDR2 is SQIVND (reference sequence).

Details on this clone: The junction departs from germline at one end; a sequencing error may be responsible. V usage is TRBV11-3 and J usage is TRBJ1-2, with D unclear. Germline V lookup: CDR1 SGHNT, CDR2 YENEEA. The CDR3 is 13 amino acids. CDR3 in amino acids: CASSPGPQYDYTF. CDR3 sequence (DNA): TGTGCCAGCAGCCCTGGACCCCAGTATGACTACACCTTC.

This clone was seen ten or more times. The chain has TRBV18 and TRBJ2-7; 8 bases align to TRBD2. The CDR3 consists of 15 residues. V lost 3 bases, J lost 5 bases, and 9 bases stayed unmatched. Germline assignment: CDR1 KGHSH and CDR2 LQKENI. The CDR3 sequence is CASSPLVAGGNEQYF. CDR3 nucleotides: TGTGCCAGCTCACCGTTAGTCGCGGGAGGCAACGAGCAGTACTTC.

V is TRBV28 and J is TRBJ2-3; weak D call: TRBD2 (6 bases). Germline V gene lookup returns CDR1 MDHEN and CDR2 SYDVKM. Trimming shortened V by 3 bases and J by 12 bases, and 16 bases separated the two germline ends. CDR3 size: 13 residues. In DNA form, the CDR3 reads TGTGCCAGCAGTTTTACTAGCAGGGAGACCCAGTATTTT. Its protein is CASSFTSRETQYF.

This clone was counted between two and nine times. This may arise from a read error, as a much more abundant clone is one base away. The DNA for the CDR3 is TGCAGCGTTGGTCTGGGGATCTGGGGGACCCAGTACTTC. As protein: CSVGLGIWGTQYF. The chain uses TRBV29-1 and TRBJ2-5; no reliable D call. CDR3 length: 13 amino acids. Germline V gene sequence: CDR1 SQVTM, CDR2 ANQGSEA. V was cut by 4 bases and J by 7 bases, with 16 bases left in between. The complete variable domain, with remaining parts taken from reference TRBV29-1 and TRBJ2-5, reads SAVISQKPSRDICQRGTSLTIQCQVDSQVTMMFWYRQQPGQSLTLIATANQGSEATYESGFVIDKFPISRPNLTFSTLTVSNMSPEDSSIYLCSVGLGIWGTQYFGPGTRLLVL.

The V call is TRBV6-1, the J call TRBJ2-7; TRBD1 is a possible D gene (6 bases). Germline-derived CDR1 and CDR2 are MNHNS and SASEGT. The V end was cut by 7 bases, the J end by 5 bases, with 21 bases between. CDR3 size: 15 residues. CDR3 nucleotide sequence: TGTGCCAGCACCGAGATGGGGGCGCGACGGGACGAGCAGTACTTC. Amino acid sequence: CASTEMGARRDEQYF.

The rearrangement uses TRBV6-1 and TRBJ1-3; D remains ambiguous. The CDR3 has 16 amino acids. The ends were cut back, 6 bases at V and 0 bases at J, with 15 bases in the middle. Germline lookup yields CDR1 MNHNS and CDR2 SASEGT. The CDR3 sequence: CASSLRSGGSGNTIYF. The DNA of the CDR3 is TGTGCCAGCAGCTTGCGGTCCGGCGGCTCTGGAAACACCATATATTTT.

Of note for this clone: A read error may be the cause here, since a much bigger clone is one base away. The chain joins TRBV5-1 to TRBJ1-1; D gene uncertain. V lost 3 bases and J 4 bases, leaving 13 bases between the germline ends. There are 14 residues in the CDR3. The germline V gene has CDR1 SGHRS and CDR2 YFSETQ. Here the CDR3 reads CASSSSGGRTEAFF. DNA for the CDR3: TGCGCCAGCAGCTCGAGTGGAGGGCGCACTGAAGCTTTCTTT.

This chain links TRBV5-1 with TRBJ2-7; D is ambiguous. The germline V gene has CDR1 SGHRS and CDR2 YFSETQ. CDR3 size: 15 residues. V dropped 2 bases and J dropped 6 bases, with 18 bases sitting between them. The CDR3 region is CASSFFKGPPLEQYF. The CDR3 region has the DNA TGCGCCAGCAGCTTTTTTAAGGGCCCACCCCTCGAGCAGTACTTC.

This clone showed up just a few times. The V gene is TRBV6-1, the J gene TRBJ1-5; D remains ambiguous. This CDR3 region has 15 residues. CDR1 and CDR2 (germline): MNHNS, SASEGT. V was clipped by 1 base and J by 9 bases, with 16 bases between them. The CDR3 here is CASSEEGGPVGPQHF. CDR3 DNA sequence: TGTGCCAGCAGTGAAGAGGGAGGGCCCGTGGGGCCCCAGCATTTT.

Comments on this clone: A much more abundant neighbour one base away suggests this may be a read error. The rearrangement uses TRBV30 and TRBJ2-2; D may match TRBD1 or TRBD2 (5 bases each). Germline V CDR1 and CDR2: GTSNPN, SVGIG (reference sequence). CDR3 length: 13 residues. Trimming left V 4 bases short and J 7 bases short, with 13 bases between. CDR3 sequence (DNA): TGTGCCTGGACCAAATGTGGGGGCGGGGAGCTGTTTTTT. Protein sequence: CAWTKCGGGELFF.

The CDR3 protein is CASSLVSETSPLHF. In DNA, the CDR3 is TGTGCCAGCAGCTTAGTGTCGGAGACTTCACCCCTCCACTTT. The rearrangement joins TRBV11-1 to TRBJ1-6; D unresolved. Germline CDR1 is SGHAT and CDR2 is FQDESV (reference sequence). This CDR3 comprises 14 residues. Trimming pared 1 base from V and 9 bases from J, leaving 10 bases between. The full variable domain, rest sourced from reference TRBV11-1 and TRBJ1-6, is EAEVAQSPRYKITEKSQAVAFWCDPISGHATLYWYRQILGQGPELLVQFQDESVVDDSQLPKDRFSAERLKGVDSTLKIQPAELGDSAMYLCASSLVSETSPLHFGNGTRLTVT.

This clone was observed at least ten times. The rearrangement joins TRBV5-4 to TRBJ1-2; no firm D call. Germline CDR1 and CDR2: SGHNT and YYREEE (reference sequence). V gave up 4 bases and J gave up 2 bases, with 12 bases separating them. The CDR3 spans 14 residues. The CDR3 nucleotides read TGTGCCAGCAGCAAAGAGGTTCTAAACTATGGCTACACCTTC. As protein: CASSKEVLNYGYTF.

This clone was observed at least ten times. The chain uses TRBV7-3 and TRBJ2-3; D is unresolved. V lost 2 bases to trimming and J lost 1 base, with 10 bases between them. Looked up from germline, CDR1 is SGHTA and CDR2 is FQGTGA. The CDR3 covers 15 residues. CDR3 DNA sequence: TGTGCCAGCAGCTTAGGTTCTCTGGGCACAGATACGCAGTATTTT. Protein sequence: CASSLGSLGTDTQYF.